This passage covers 3 T cell receptor beta chains from one sample sequenced in a study of T cells in Graves' hyperthyroidism and ophthalmopathy. Regions amplified from RNA transcripts were the TCR beta CDR3 regions. Primed by the HTBI set, a first-round RT-PCR was run on the TCR CDR3. Each CDR3 protein is one row after TCRdb ran MiXCR on the multiplex PCR reads. Here the sample spans fewer than 750,000 distinct CDR3 sequences, roughly 14% being singletons. Sequencing was carried out using blood. The receptors stem from a woman aged 40 to 50 with Graves' ophthalmopathy.

This clonotype was picked up many times. The V gene is TRBV9, the J gene TRBJ2-1, with a weak D call TRBD2 (5 bases). This CDR3 is built from 17 residues. Trimming removed 4 bases from V and 1 base from J, with 18 bases in between. Per germline, CDR1 SGDLS and CDR2 YYNGEE. CDR3 amino acids: CASSPEHLALSYNEQFF. The CDR3 nucleotides are TGTGCCAGCAGCCCCGAACATTTAGCGCTATCCTACAATGAGCAGTTCTTC.

The chain links TRBV5-4 to TRBJ1-2; 10 positions match TRBD1. The V gene end was trimmed by 4 bases and the J gene end by 1 base; junction bases not matched to a gene: 7. The CDR3 extends over 16 amino acids. Germline assignment: CDR1 SGHNT and CDR2 YYREEE (reference sequence). The CDR3 region is CASSAPGQGINYGYTF. The CDR3 DNA sequence: TGTGCCAGCAGCGCCCCGGGACAGGGGATTAACTATGGCTACACCTTC.

Many counts were recorded for this clonotype. The rearrangement uses TRBV6-5 and TRBJ1-3, with D unclear. Germline V CDR1 and CDR2: MNHEY, SVGAGI. CDR3 size: 13 residues. Trimming removed 2 bases from V and 2 bases from J, with 4 bases in between. CDR3 amino acids: CASSYKAGNTIYF. The CDR3 DNA reads TGTGCCAGCAGTTACAAGGCTGGAAACACCATATATTTT.